This TCR beta chain was profiled in a study of identical twins. cDNA carried unique molecular identifiers, and a universal primer site was added by template switching. TCRdb used MiXCR to reprocess the 5' RACE reads, holding one entry per CDR3 protein. The sample consists of about 470,000 distinct CDR3 sequences, 20% to 30% of them appearing once. The sample holds a few counts of this clonotype. CDR3 size: 15 residues. Trimming took off 2 bases at V and 4 bases at J, with 15 bases between the two ends. In addition, the sample was reused for a study of T cells expressing NK-cell markers. From that report: Most of the eight sequenced donors tested HCMV-seropositive; one tested seronegative.

This sequence was found in a woman under 30 in good health. V and J are TRBV12-3 or TRBV12-4 and TRBJ2-7, with D perhaps TRBD1 (5 bases). Sample: CD4+ T cells sorted from blood. CDR3 amino acids: CASSLKQGSPYEQYF. The CDR3 nucleotides are TGTGCCAGCAGTTTAAAGCAGGGATCACCATACGAGCAGTACTTC.